The clone carrying this T cell receptor beta chain was seen repeatedly, ten times or more. For the second PCR, which ran for about 6 to 11 cycles, a sample-barcoded 5' primer and a J-beta primer mix were used. Using its own MiXCR run on the 5' RACE reads, TCRdb lists one record per CDR3 protein. Of some 1.5 million distinct CDR3 sequences in the sample, over 25% were seen once. This CDR3 is built from 15 residues. From germline, CDR1 is SEHNR and CDR2 FQNEAQ (reference sequence). V dropped 9 bases and J dropped 0 bases, with 12 bases sitting between them. The sample comes from a study of blood T cells in healthy people across ages.

This rearrangement joins TRBV7-9 to TRBJ2-6; tentative D call: TRBD2 (5 bases). The receptor's source is a woman younger than 45 in good health. Sequenced: blood. The CDR3: CASEDGSSGANVLTF. CDR3 nucleotides: TGTGCCAGTGAGGATGGGAGCTCTGGGGCCAACGTCCTGACTTTC.